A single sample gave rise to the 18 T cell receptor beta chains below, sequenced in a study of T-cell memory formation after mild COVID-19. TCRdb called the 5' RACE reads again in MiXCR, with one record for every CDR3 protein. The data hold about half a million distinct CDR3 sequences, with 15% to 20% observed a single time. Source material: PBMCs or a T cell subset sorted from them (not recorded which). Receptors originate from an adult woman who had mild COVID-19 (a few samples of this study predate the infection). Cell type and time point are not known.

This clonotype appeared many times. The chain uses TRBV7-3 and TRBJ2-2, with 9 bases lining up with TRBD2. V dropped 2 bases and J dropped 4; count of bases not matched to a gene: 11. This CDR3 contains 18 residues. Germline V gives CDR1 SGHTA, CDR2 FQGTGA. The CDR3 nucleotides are TGTGCCAGCAGCTTAGCCCCCAGCGGGGGGATGGGCACCGGGGAGCTGTTTTTT. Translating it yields CASSLAPSGGMGTGELFF.

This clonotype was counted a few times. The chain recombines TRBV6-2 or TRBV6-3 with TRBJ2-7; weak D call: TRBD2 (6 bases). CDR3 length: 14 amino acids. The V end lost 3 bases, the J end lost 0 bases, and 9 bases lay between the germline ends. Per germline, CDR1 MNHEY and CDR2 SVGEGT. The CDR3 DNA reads TGTGCCAGCAGTTATCGGGGGAGCTCCTACGAGCAGTACTTC. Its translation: CASSYRGSSYEQYF.

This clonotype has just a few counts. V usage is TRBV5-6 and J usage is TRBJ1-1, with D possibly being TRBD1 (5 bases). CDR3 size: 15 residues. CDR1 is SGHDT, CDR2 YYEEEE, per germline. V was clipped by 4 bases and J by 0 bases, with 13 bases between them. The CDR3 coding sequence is TGTGCCAGCAGCCGTCAGGGACCGCTGAACACTGAAGCTTTCTTT. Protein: CASSRQGPLNTEAFF.

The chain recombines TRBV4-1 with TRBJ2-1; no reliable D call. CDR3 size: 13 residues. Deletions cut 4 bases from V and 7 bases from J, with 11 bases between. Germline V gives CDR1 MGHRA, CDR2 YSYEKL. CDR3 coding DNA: TGCGCCAGCAGCCTAAACACCAAAAATGAGCAGTTCTTC. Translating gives CASSLNTKNEQFF.

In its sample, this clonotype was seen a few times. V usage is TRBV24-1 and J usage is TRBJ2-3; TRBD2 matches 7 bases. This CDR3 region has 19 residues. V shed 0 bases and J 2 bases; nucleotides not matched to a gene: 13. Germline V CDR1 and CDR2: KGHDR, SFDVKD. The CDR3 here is CATSDLRMASGLPTDTQYF. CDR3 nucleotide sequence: TGTGCCACCAGTGATTTGCGAATGGCTAGCGGACTACCCACAGATACGCAGTATTTT.

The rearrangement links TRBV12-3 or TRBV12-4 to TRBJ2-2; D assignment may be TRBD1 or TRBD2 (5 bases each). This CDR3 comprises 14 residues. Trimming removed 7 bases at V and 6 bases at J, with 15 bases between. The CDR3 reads CASTPYGGAGELFF. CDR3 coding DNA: TGTGCCAGCACCCCCTATGGGGGTGCCGGGGAGCTGTTTTTT.

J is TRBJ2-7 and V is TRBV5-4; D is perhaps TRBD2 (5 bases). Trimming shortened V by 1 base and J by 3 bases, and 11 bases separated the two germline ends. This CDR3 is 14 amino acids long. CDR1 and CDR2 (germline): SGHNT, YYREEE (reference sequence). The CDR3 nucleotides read TGTGCCAGCAGCTTGAGCGGAGCCCTCTACGAGCAGTACTTC. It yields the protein CASSLSGALYEQYF.

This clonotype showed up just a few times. The CDR3 protein is CARLAGGDTQYF. The CDR3, as DNA: TGTGCCAGACTAGCGGGGGGAGATACGCAGTATTTT. The chain links TRBV2 to TRBJ2-3, with 12 bases that match TRBD2. The V segment lost 9 bases and the J segment 5 bases; nucleotides outside the gene matches: 0. CDR1 and CDR2 from the germline V gene are SNHLY and FYNNEI. The CDR3 covers 12 residues.

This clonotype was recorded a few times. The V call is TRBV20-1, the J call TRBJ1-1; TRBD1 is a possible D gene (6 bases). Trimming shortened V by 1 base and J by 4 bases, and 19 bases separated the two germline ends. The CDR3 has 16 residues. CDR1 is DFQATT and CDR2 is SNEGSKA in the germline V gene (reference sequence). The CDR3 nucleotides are TGCAGTGCTAGAGGAGTCAGGGGTGGGGTGGGCACTGAAGCTTTCTTT. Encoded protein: CSARGVRGGVGTEAFF.

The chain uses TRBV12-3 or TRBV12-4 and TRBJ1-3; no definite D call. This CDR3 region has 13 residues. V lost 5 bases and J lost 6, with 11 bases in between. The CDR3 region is CASSGRPPNTIYF. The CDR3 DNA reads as TGTGCCAGCAGTGGGCGACCCCCAAACACCATATATTTT.

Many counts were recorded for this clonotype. CDR3 sequence reads: CASSPPGVRSYEQYF. The DNA for the CDR3 is TGTGCCAGCTCACCACCAGGGGTCAGATCCTACGAGCAGTACTTC. The J gene is TRBJ2-7, the V gene TRBV18, with a possible D match to TRBD1 (5 bases). The V gene lost 0 bases and the J gene lost 1 base, with 10 bases spanning the gap. CDR3 length equals 15 residues. Germline CDR1 KGHSH, CDR2 LQKENI.

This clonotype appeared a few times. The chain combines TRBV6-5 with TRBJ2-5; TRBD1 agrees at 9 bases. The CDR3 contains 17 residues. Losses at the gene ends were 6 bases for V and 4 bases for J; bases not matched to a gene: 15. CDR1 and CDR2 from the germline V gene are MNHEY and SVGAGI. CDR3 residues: CASRQGWGQGARETQYF. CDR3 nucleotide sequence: TGTGCCAGCAGGCAAGGCTGGGGACAGGGAGCTCGAGAGACCCAGTACTTC.

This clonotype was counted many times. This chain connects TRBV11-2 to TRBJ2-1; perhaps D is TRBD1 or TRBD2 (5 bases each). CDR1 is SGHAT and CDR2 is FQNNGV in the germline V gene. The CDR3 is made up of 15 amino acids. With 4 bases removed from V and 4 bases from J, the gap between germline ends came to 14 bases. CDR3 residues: CASSWGKGGYNEQFF. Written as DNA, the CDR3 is TGTGCCAGCAGCTGGGGGAAGGGTGGATACAATGAGCAGTTCTTC.

The CDR3 loop is CASSARDRGFTYEQYF. As DNA, the CDR3 is TGTGCCAGCAGCGCGCGCGACAGGGGATTTACCTACGAGCAGTACTTC. The chain couples TRBV7-9 to TRBJ2-7, with 8 bases matching TRBD1. CDR3 length: 16 amino acids. Germline V gene lookup returns CDR1 SEHNR and CDR2 FQNEAQ (reference sequence). V was clipped by 5 bases and J by 2 bases; unmatched bases: 11.

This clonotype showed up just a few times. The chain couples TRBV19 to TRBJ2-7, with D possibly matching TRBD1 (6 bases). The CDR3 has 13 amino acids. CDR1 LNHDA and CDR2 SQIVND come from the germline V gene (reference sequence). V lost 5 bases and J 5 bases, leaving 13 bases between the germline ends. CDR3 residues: CASSLQGRDEQYF. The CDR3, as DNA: TGTGCCAGTAGTTTACAGGGACGCGACGAGCAGTACTTC. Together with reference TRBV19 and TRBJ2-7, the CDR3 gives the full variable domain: DGGITQSPKYLFRKEGQNVTLSCEQNLNHDAMYWYRQDPGQGLRLIYYSQIVNDFQKGDIAEGYSVSREKKESFPLTVTSAQKNPTAFYLCASSLQGRDEQYFGPGTRLTVT.

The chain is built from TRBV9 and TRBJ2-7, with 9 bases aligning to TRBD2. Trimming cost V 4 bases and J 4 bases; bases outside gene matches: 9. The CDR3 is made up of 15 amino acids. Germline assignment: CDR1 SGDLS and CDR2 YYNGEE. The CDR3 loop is CASSSRPGLAYEQYF. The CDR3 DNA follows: TGTGCCAGCAGCTCAAGACCGGGACTAGCTTACGAGCAGTACTTC.

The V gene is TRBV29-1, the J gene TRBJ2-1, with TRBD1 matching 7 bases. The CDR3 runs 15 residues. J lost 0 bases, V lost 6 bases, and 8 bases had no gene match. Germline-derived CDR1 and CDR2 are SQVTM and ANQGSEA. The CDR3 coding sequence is TGCAGCGTCCCTCTCGACAGGGTCTCCTACAATGAGCAGTTCTTC. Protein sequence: CSVPLDRVSYNEQFF.

The CDR3 sequence: CASSPGTGYNQPQHF. Here the CDR3 DNA reads TGTGCCAGCAGCCCCGGGACAGGGTACAATCAGCCCCAGCATTTT. The chain combines TRBV12-3 or TRBV12-4 with TRBJ1-5; 9 positions agree with TRBD1. The CDR3 extends over 15 amino acids. With V trimmed by 6 bases and J by 3 bases, 6 bases remained unmatched.